The sample holds a few counts of the clone carrying this T cell receptor beta chain. What it recognizes is unknown. This record comes from a study of T cells after yellow fever vaccination. Notes on the study in general: One caveat is that FACS-sorted repertoires could contain abundant clonotypes contaminating from the bulk population.

The 5'RACE template-switching step produced TCR cDNA and added a universal primer site and UMIs. TCRdb redid the calling of the 5' RACE reads with MiXCR, one entry per CDR3 protein. The sample includes under 400,000 distinct CDR3 sequences, more than 9% of them seen just once. The CDR3 is 13 amino acids. V lost 3 bases and J 5 bases, leaving 10 bases between the germline ends. CDR1 SEHNR and CDR2 FQNEAQ come from the germline V gene (reference sequence). The sequence was collected from a man aged 18 to 29 who received the YFV17D yellow fever vaccine. The sample was PBMCs, taken on the day of the first yellow fever vaccination. The V gene is TRBV7-9, the J gene TRBJ1-1; D unclear. The CDR3 DNA sequence: TGTGCCAGCAGCTTGTCAACGGGGACTGAAGCTTTCTTT. This codes for CASSLSTGTEAFF. The variable domain in full, completed from reference TRBV7-9 and TRBJ1-1, reads DTGVSQNPRHKITKRGQNVTFRCDPISEHNRLYWYRQTLGQGPEFLTYFQNEAQLEKSRLLSDRFSAERPKGSFSTLEIQRTEQGDSAMYLCASSLSTGTEAFFGQGTRLTVV.